The T cell receptor (beta chain) under discussion was sequenced for a study of blood T cell repertoires in COVID-19. Here immunoSEQ multiplex PCR was the method, and the copy in TCRdb shows in-frame clones only, minus some. The top ten hold about 6.8% of the sample, which has around 190,000 clones, about 80% seen once. The receptor comes from a man aged 65-85 years with active or convalescent COVID-19. Material for sequencing was peripheral blood.

As DNA, the CDR3 is TGTGCCAGCAGCGACAGGGGCCACTCTGGGGCCAACGTCCTGACTTTC. Residues: CASSDRGHSGANVLTF. V is TRBV5-4 and J is TRBJ2-6; TRBD1 agrees at 8 bases. The J segment lost 0 bases and the V segment lost 4 bases, leaving 3 bases of the junction unmatched. This CDR3 contains 16 residues. Germline V CDR1 and CDR2: SGHNT, YYREEE (reference sequence).